This T cell receptor beta chain was observed in a study of blood T cell repertoires in COVID-19. The wider study: Acute and convalescent COVID-19 samples came from the United States, Italy and Spain. T cells, B-cell-depleted T cells, or PBMCs supplied cDNA or gDNA.

Study processing details: How many nucleated cells were present was estimated from reference gene primer amplification. Method: immunoSEQ multiplex PCR; TCRdb's copy keeps in-frame clones and lacks some. The D gene and trimming were derived from the DNA, and the V and J assignments and clone size from that table. The sample consists of 50,000 to 85,000 clones, approximately 80% of them appearing once. From germline, CDR1 is MNHNY and CDR2 SVGAGI (reference sequence). The CDR3 runs to 14 residues. Trimming shortened V by 8 bases and J by 3 bases, and 14 bases separated the two germline ends. Sequenced: peripheral blood. This sequence joins TRBV6-6 and TRBJ1-3, with D possibly matching TRBD1 (5 bases). The clonotype originates from a man aged 55 to 70 with acute or convalescent COVID-19. The CDR3 sequence is CASGREVGGNTIYF. The CDR3 bases are TGTGCCAGCGGCAGGGAAGTAGGTGGAAACACCATATATTTT.